Given below is one T cell receptor beta chain in context. The antigen is not known. These data belong to a study of shared clonotypes between healthy human individuals. Turning to the study itself: Three plates each covered CD4 naive and memory; CD8 naive two, CD8 memory one.

TCRdb keeps only in-frame clones here, not all; method: immunoSEQ multiplex PCR. Here the sample spans over 700,000 clones, 72% being singletons. Regarding the study as a whole: Relative to their counterparts shared across all four donors, non-shared clonotypes exhibited diminished generation probabilities. Between a handful of donors, naive CD4 clonotypes were shared at a level of around 4.9%. Investigators expected sequencing depth to affect clonotype sharing among donors.

The TCR was taken from a woman between 25 and 40 years old in good health. Sample: memory CD4+ T cells sorted from blood. The subset is: CD45RA-negative fraction.

The CDR3 here is CASSLYPTTYEQYF. DNA for the CDR3: TGCGCCAGCAGCTTGTATCCGACGACCTACGAGCAGTACTTC. The chain recombines TRBV5-1 with TRBJ2-7, with no clear D. This CDR3 region has 14 residues. Trimming stripped 1 base from V and 2 bases from J, with 10 bases between. Germline V gene sequence: CDR1 SGHRS, CDR2 YFSETQ. Together with reference TRBV5-1 and TRBJ2-7, the CDR3 gives the full variable domain: KAGVTQTPRYLIKTRGQQVTLSCSPISGHRSVSWYQQTPGQGLQFLFEYFSETQRNKGNFPGRFSGRQFSNSRSEMNVSTLELGDSALYLCASSLYPTTYEQYFGPGTRLTVT.